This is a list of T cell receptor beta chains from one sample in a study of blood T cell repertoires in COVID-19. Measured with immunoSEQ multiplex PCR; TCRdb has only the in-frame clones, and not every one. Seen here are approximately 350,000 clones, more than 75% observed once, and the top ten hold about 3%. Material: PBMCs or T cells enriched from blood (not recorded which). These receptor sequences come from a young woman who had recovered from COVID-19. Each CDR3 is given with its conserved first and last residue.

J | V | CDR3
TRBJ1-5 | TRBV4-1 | CASSQGTGFQPQHF
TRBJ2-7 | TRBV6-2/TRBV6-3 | CASGLSGWQYF
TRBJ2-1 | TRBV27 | CASSLQRGGYNEQFF
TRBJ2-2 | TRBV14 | CASSQVPHWRGAPGELFF
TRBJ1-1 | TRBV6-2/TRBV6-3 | CASSKAGTGRATEAFF
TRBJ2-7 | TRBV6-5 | CASSYGSRQGGYEQYF
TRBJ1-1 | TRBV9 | CASSVGDMTEAFF
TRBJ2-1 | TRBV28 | CASSLQTSGRPRDEQFF
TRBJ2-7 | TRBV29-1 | CSVGASGRSEQYF
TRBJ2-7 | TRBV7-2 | CASSLVQGSYEQYF
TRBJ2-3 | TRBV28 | CASSPWTSGSTDTQYF
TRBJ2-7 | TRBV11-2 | CASSLAPGTFYEQYF
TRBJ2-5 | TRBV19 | CASSIGKTQYF
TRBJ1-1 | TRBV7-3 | CASGTGNTEAFF
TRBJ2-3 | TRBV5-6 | CASSLGLTGATDTQYF
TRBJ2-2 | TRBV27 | CVTQLAGYTGELFF
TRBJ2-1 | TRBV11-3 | CASSLKLAPTEQFF
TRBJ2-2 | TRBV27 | CASSPSTGNTGELFF
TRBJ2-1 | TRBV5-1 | CASSLEVAGHNEQFF
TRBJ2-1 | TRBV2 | CASPGQTISGSSYNEQFF
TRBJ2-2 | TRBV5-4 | CASSPGLSNTGELFF
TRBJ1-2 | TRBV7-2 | CASSLDRANYGYTF
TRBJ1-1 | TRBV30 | CAWSRRTGGKGAFF
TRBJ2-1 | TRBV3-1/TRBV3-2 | CASSRSGREYNEQFF
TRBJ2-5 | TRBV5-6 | CASSSTGGRKGVNQETQYF
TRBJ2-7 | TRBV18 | CASSPGTGPYEQYF
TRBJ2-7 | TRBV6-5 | CASSIDRDSYEQYF
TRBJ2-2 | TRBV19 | CASSNRDRGPKLSGELFF
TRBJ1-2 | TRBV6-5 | CASSYSKGPTDGYTF
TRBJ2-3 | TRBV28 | CASSRLAFSTDTQYF
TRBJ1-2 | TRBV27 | CASSLDSLNYGYTF
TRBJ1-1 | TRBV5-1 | CASSLYTVSTEAFF
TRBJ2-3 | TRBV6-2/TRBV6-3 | CASSYGGGDTDTQYF
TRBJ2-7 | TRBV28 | CASSFVGGQGVDEQYF
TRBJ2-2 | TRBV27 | CASSLGTSGPNTGELFF
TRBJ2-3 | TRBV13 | CASSLGGLAVADTQYF
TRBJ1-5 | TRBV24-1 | CATRNGGNQPQHF
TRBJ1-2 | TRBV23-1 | CASSHLTGGPNYGYTF
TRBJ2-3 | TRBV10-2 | CASSGGLAGGFTDTQYF
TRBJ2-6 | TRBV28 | CASSSREGANVLTF
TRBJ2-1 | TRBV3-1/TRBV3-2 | CASSQYYGEQFF
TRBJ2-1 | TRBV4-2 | CASSQVKQAGGHSSGPYNEQFF
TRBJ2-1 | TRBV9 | CASSPTGSLDNEQFF
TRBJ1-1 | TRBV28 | CATRQFDMVQNTEAFF
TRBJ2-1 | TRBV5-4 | CASSLRESGYNEQFF
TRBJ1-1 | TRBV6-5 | CASSYSWGQAVGEAFF
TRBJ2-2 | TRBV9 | CASSAPVNTGELFF
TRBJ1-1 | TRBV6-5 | CASSYGAVEYTEAFF
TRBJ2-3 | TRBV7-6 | CASSFTGSDTQYF
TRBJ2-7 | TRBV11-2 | CASSLPWQFSYEQYF
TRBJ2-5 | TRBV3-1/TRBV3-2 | CASSLTGGRGETQYF